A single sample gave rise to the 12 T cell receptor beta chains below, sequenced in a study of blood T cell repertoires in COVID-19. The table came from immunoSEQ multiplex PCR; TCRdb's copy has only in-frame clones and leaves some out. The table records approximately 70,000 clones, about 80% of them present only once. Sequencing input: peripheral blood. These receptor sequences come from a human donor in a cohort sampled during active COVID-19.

Here the CDR3 reads CASSLRGDRAKAEAFF. The CDR3 bases are TGTGCCAGCAGCTTGCGTGGGGACAGGGCAAAGGCTGAAGCTTTCTTT. This chain connects TRBV5-6 to TRBJ1-1; 9 bases are a match to TRBD1. The CDR3 runs to 16 residues. Germline assignment: CDR1 SGHDT and CDR2 YYEEEE. J lost 6 bases, V lost 1 base, and 10 bases had no gene match.

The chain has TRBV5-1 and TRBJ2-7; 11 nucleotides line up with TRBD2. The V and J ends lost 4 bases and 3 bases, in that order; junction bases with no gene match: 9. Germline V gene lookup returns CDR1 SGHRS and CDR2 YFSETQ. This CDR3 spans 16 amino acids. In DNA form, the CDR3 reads TGCGCCAGCAGCCAATCACTAGCGGGGGAACTCTACGAGCAGTACTTC. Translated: CASSQSLAGELYEQYF.

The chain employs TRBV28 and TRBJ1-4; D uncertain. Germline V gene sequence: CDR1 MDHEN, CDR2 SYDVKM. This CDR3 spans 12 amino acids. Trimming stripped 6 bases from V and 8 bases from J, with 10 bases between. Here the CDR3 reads CASSPETEKLFF. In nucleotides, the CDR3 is TGTGCCAGCAGCCCTGAGACAGAAAAACTGTTTTTT.

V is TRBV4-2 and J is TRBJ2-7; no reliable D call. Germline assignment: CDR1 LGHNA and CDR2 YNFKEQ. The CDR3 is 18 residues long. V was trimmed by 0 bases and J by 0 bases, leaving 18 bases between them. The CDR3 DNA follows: TGTGCCAGCAGCCAAGATCCGATTAGGTCACAGTACTCCTACGAGCAGTACTTC. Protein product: CASSQDPIRSQYSYEQYF.

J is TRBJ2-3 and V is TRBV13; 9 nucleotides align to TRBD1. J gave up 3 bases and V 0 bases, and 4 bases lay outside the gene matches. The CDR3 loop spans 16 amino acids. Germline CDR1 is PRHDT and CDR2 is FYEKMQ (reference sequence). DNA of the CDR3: TGTGCCAGCAGCTTAGGGGGGGGACAGGGAACAGATACGCAGTATTTT. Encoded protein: CASSLGGGQGTDTQYF. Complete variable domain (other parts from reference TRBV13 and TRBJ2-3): AAGVIQSPRHLIKEKRETATLKCYPIPRHDTVYWYQQGPGQDPQFLISFYEKMQSDKGSIPDRFSAQQFSDYHSELNMSSLELGDSALYFCASSLGGGQGTDTQYFGPGTRLTVL.

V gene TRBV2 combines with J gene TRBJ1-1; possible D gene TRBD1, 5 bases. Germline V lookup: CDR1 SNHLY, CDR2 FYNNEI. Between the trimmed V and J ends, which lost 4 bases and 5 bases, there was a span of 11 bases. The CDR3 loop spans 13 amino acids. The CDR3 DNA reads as TGTGCCAGCAGTGTGGGGGGGGGAACTGAAGCTTTCTTT. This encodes CASSVGGGTEAFF.

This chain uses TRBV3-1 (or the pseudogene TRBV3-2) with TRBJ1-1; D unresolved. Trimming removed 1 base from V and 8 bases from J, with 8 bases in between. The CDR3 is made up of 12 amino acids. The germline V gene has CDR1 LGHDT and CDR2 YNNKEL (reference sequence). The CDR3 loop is CASSQAREEAFF. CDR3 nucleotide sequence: TGTGCCAGCAGCCAAGCGAGAGAAGAAGCTTTCTTT.

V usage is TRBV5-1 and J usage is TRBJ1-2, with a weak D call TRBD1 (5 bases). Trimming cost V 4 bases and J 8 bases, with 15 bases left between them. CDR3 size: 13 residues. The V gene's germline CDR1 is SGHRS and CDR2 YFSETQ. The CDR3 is CASSPWTGGGYTF. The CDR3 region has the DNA TGCGCCAGCAGCCCGTGGACGGGGGGAGGCTACACCTTC. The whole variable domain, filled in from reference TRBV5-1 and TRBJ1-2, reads KAGVTQTPRYLIKTRGQQVTLSCSPISGHRSVSWYQQTPGQGLQFLFEYFSETQRNKGNFPGRFSGRQFSNSRSEMNVSTLELGDSALYLCASSPWTGGGYTFGSGTRLTVV.

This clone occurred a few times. The CDR3: CAISRDRVNTEAFF. The CDR3 DNA is TGTGCCATCAGCAGGGACAGGGTAAATACTGAAGCTTTCTTT. The rearrangement joins TRBV10-3 to TRBJ1-1; 9 positions agree with TRBD1. This CDR3 has 14 residues. With 6 bases clipped from V and 5 bases from J, the junction kept 7 bases outside the gene matches. The germline V gene has CDR1 ENHRY and CDR2 SYGVKD.

Here the CDR3 DNA reads TGTGCCTGGAGTGTACAGGGGGGTAGCGAGCAGTACTTC. Encoded protein: CAWSVQGGSEQYF. This chain joins TRBV30 and TRBJ2-7, with 8 bases aligning to TRBD1. After removal of 0 bases from V and 6 bases from J, the junction contained 4 bases not matched to a gene. Germline lookup yields CDR1 GTSNPN and CDR2 SVGIG (reference sequence). This CDR3 comprises 13 residues.

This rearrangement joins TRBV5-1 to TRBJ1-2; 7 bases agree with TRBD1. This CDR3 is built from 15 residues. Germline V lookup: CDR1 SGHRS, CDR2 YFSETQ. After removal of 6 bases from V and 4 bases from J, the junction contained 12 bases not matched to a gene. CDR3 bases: TGCGCCAGCAAGCCCAGACAGGGCTCTTTCTATGGCTACACCTTC. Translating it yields CASKPRQGSFYGYTF. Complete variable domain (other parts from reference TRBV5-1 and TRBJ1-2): KAGVTQTPRYLIKTRGQQVTLSCSPISGHRSVSWYQQTPGQGLQFLFEYFSETQRNKGNFPGRFSGRQFSNSRSEMNVSTLELGDSALYLCASKPRQGSFYGYTFGSGTRLTVV.

The CDR3 DNA follows: TGTGCCAGCAGCTTCAATCGGGGGAGAGAGACCCAGTACTTC. Translating it yields CASSFNRGRETQYF. This chain connects TRBV7-2 to TRBJ2-5; D possibly corresponds to TRBD2 (6 bases). V gave up 3 bases and J gave up 4 bases, with 12 bases separating them. CDR1 is SGHTA, CDR2 FQGNSA, per germline. The CDR3 totals 14 residues.